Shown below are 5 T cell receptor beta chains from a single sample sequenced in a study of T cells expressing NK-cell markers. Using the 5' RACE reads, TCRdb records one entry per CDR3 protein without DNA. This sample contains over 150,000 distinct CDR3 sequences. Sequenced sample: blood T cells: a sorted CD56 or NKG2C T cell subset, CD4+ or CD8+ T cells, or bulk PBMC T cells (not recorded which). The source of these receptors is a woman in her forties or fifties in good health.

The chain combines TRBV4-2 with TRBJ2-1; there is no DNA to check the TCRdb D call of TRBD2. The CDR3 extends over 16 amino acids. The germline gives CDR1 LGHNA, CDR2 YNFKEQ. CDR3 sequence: CASSQAGLVSYNEQFF.

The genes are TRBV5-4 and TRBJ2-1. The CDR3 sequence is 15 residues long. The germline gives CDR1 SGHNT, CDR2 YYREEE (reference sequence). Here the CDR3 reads CASSFIEEPYNEQFF.

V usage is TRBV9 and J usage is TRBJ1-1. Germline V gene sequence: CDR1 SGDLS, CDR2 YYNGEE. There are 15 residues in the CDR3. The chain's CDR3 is CASSVEAPMNTEAFF.

CDR3: CASSPRNIRTEAFF. This sequence joins TRBV19 and TRBJ1-1. The CDR3 loop spans 14 amino acids. Germline V gives CDR1 LNHDA, CDR2 SQIVND (reference sequence).

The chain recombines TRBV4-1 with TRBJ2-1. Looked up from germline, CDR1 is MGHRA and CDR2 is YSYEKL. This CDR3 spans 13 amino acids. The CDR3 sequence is CASSQGGRNEQFF.